This TCR beta chain was captured in a study of molecular identifiers for immune sequencing clone quantification. Background on the study: With replicates, the RNA of around 20,000 or 100,000 naive CD8 cells was split five ways and four were sequenced.

Using its own MiXCR run on the PCR reads, TCRdb lists one record per CDR3 protein. The repertoire holds a few hundred thousand distinct CDR3 sequences, with 20% to 25% as singletons. Broader study findings: Clones above 20 RNA copies contained over 98% of effector molecules but under 1% of naive ones.

This clonotype occurred a few times. Its antigen is not known. This CDR3 contains 14 residues. With V trimmed by 9 bases and J by 3 bases, 9 bases remained unmatched. Germline CDR1 reads LNHDA; CDR2 reads SQIVND (reference sequence). The chain joins TRBV19 to TRBJ2-7, with 9 bases lining up with TRBD2. The sequence derives from a human donor in good health. Some libraries in this study had Jurkat cell RNA spiked in. Sample: naive CD8+ T cells from blood, with Jurkat cell RNA spiked in. The sample's subset: FACS-sorted CD8+CD4-CCR7+CD45RA+ naive T cells. In nucleotides, the CDR3 is TGTGCCAGACCAGCGGGGGGCCTGAGCTACGAGCAGTACTTC. Translated: CARPAGGLSYEQYF.